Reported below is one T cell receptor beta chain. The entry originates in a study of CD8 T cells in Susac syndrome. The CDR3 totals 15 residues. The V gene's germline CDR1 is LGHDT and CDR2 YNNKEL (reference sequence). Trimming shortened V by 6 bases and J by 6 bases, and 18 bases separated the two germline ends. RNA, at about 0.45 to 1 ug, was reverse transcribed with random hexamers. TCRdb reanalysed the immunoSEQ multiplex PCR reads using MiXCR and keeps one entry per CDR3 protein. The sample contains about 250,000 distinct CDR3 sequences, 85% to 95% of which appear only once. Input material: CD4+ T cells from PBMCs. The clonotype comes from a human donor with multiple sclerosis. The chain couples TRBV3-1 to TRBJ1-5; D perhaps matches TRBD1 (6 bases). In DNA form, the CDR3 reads TGTGCCAGCAGTCCTACAGGGCAGGCAGGTCAGCCCCAGCATTTT. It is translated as CASSPTGQAGQPQHF.